This paragraph reports one T cell receptor beta chain. Its antigen is as yet unknown. An end of the junction does not agree with germline; a read error may underlie this. The CDR3 totals 16 residues. Germline-derived CDR1 and CDR2 are LGHNA and YNFKEQ. The data are from a study of shared clonotypes between healthy human individuals. With ten immunoSEQ deep assay plates, unsorted PBMC DNA underwent sequencing. Data came from immunoSEQ multiplex PCR; TCRdb stores just in-frame clones and leaves some out. The sample has some 490,000 clones; around 85% are singletons. Study-wide findings and caveats: Enrolling few donors narrowed the genetic and exposure-history diversity that was represented. Specimens sampled were limited to blood, with tissue repertoires likely differing. An expected dependence of interdonor clonotype sharing on sequencing depth was noted.

The receptor comes from a woman aged 40 to 55 in good health. Some clones in this sample may be carry-over from other donors' samples. V and J are TRBV4-2 and TRBJ2-5; D is possibly TRBD1 or TRBD2 (5 bases each). The sample consisted of PBMCs. The CDR3 sequence is CASGQEWAGAQETQYF. CDR3 bases: TGTGCCAGCGGCCAAGAATGGGCCGGGGCCCAAGAGACCCAGTACTTC.